This T cell receptor (beta chain) originates from a study of T cell responses to AZD1222 COVID-19 vaccine. Notes on the study in general: The donor cohort was predominantly white British with a female majority, and clonal diversity may have been underestimated. Targeting of unmutated variant regions was reportedly seen in nearly half of spike-specific TCRs.

Profiled with immunoSEQ multiplex PCR; TCRdb holds only in-frame clones, not every one. The data show around 83,000 clones, with approximately 90% seen just once and approximately 5% held by the top ten. Germline V CDR1 and CDR2: SGHNT, YYREEE (reference sequence). This CDR3 spans 15 amino acids. V was shortened by 1 base and J by 5 bases, with 15 bases between the two germline ends. Note on this clone: Its target is unknown.

The receptor's source is an adult who received the AZD1222 COVID-19 vaccine. The chain is built from TRBV5-4 and TRBJ1-2, with a possible D match to TRBD1 (5 bases). Sequencing used peripheral blood, obtained 28 days after the second AZD1222 dose. CDR3 bases: TGTGCCAGCAGCTTGAATCGGGGGTGGGGGTATGGCTACACCTTC. It specifies CASSLNRGWGYGYTF.